This T cell receptor beta chain was recorded in a study of T cell clonality in common variable immunodeficiency. Broader study findings: CVID subjects showed higher TCRbeta clonality than healthy controls. Common variable immunodeficiency TCR beta sequences reportedly had fewer deletions and N-nucleotide insertions.

This clone was seen only a few times. What it binds is unknown. The read ends 3 residues early relative to the CDR3; the germline J gene fills the gap. Patients had low serum IgG, IgA and/or IgM and specific antibody deficiency. The CVID group had around 15 females and around 29 males, mean age around 40. CVID subjects were neither ill nor on immunomodulatory or immunosuppressive medication at sampling. Profiling relied on immunoSEQ multiplex PCR, and the TCRdb table lists in-frame clones only, not all of them. The repertoire consists of some 19,000 clones, none detected only once. Trimming removed 5 bases at V and 4 bases at J, with 6 bases between. The CDR3 has 11 residues. The germline CDR1 and CDR2 sequences are SGHTA and FQGNSA.

This TCR derives from a human donor with common variable immunodeficiency. Specimen: peripheral blood mononuclear cells. The J gene is TRBJ2-7, the V gene TRBV7-2, with no clear D. Incomplete CDR3 DNA: TGTGCCAGCAGCAATTTATACGAG. Amino acids: CASSNLYE. The whole CDR3 sequence is CASSNLYEQYF.